Below are 13 T cell receptor beta chains sequenced from a single sample in a study of T cell repertoires in ileal Crohn's disease. Method: immunoSEQ multiplex PCR; TCRdb's copy keeps in-frame clones and lacks some. The sample records about 2,000 clones, around 75% being singletons. Time point indicated: proximal margin of the surgical specimen (macroscopically non-inflamed). Sequenced material: ileal tissue. The receptors shown here come from an adult with Crohn's disease.

The chain couples TRBV5-1 to TRBJ1-1; 9 bases agree with TRBD1. The ends lost 3 bases at V and 4 bases at J; junction bases unmatched: 4. In germline, CDR1 is SGHRS, CDR2 YFSETQ. The CDR3 length is 14 residues. The CDR3: CASSWGQGGTEAFF. The DNA of the CDR3 is TGCGCCAGCAGCTGGGGACAGGGCGGCACTGAAGCTTTCTTT.

This chain joins TRBV2 and TRBJ1-5; TRBD1 aligns across 7 bases. The junction had 4 bases not matched to a gene; V was cut back by 2 bases and J by 0 bases. Germline assignment: CDR1 SNHLY and CDR2 FYNNEI. The CDR3 is 16 amino acids. Here the CDR3 reads CASSELTGYSNQPQHF. The CDR3 region has the DNA TGTGCCAGCAGTGAATTGACAGGGTATAGCAATCAGCCCCAGCATTTT.

The genes are TRBV19 and TRBJ1-2, with a weak D call TRBD1 (5 bases). The CDR3 totals 16 residues. Trimming cost V 7 bases and J 5 bases, with 23 bases left between them. The germline V gene encodes CDR1 LNHDA and CDR2 SQIVND (reference sequence). The CDR3, as DNA: TGTGCCAGTACTATCGGACAAGGGGATTGGGGGTATGGCTACACCTTC. This translates into CASTIGQGDWGYGYTF.

The chain carries TRBV5-1 and TRBJ2-3, with D tentatively TRBD2 (6 bases). Germline-derived CDR1 and CDR2 are SGHRS and YFSETQ. Trimming pared 7 bases from V and 1 base from J, leaving 13 bases between. The CDR3 has 14 amino acids. The CDR3 spells CASFRESGTDTQYF. CDR3 DNA: TGCGCCAGCTTCCGGGAGAGCGGCACAGATACGCAGTATTTT. Variable domain in full (rest from reference TRBV5-1 and TRBJ2-3): KAGVTQTPRYLIKTRGQQVTLSCSPISGHRSVSWYQQTPGQGLQFLFEYFSETQRNKGNFPGRFSGRQFSNSRSEMNVSTLELGDSALYLCASFRESGTDTQYFGPGTRLTVL.

This clone has just one count. The genes are TRBV15 and TRBJ1-4; D remains unclear. The CDR3 spans 14 residues. CDR1 LNHNV and CDR2 YYDKDF come from the germline V gene (reference sequence). V was cut by 3 bases and J by 5 bases, with 10 bases left in between. The CDR3 here is CATSSLTENEKLFF. In DNA, the CDR3 is TGTGCCACCAGCAGTCTTACGGAGAATGAAAAACTGTTTTTT.

This chain links TRBV15 with TRBJ2-7; unclear D gene. CDR1 LNHNV and CDR2 YYDKDF come from the germline V gene (reference sequence). This CDR3 contains 13 residues. V was shortened by 1 base and J by 3 bases, with 7 bases between the two germline ends. The CDR3, as DNA: TGTGCCACCAGCAGAGGGAAATACTACGAGCAGTACTTC. Its translation: CATSRGKYYEQYF.

CDR3 nucleotides: TGTGCCAGCAGCCGTTACCAAGAGACCCAGTACTTC. Translation: CASSRYQETQYF. This chain connects TRBV7-2 to TRBJ2-5; D remains ambiguous. The CDR3 extends over 12 amino acids. The germline CDR1 and CDR2 sequences are SGHTA and FQGNSA. V lost 5 bases and J lost 0, with 4 bases in between.

This clone occurred a few times. The V call is TRBV20-1, the J call TRBJ1-6; D not certain. The CDR3 has 11 amino acids. The germline V and J ends were trimmed by 5 bases and 9 bases, with 8 bases remaining between them. Germline V gene sequence: CDR1 DFQATT, CDR2 SNEGSKA (reference sequence). CDR3 loop: CSAVTGSPLHF. As DNA, the CDR3 is TGCAGTGCTGTGACGGGTTCACCCCTCCACTTT.

The rearrangement uses TRBV6-4 and TRBJ1-1; TRBD1 is a possible D gene (5 bases). The ends were cut back, 5 bases at V and 2 bases at J, with 21 bases in the middle. This CDR3 spans 17 amino acids. Germline V gene data show CDR1 as MRHNA and CDR2 as SNTAGT. The CDR3 region is CASSLWGERTFNTEAFF. The CDR3 coding sequence is TGTGCCAGCAGTCTTTGGGGGGAACGCACTTTTAACACTGAAGCTTTCTTT.

In regard to this clone: One end of the junction does not line up with germline, which may come from a read error. J is TRBJ2-2 and V is TRBV5-1; D is perhaps TRBD1 (6 bases). Germline-derived CDR1 and CDR2 are SGHRS and YFSETQ. The CDR3 runs 14 residues. CDR3: CASQAGVNPGELFF. The CDR3 nucleotides are TGCGCCAGCCAGGCAGGGGTGAACCCCGGGGAGCTGTTTTTT.

The chain employs TRBV29-1 and TRBJ2-1; 10 nucleotides agree with TRBD2. Germline V lookup: CDR1 SQVTM, CDR2 ANQGSEA. This CDR3 has 14 amino acids. V trimming: 4 bases; J trimming: 9 bases; junction bases outside the gene matches: 9. This chain's CDR3 is CSVASGGLFGEQFF. The CDR3 DNA reads as TGCAGCGTTGCTAGCGGGGGTCTTTTTGGTGAGCAGTTCTTC.

This clone has a single count. The rearrangement links TRBV5-5 to TRBJ1-1; possible D gene TRBD1, 5 bases. The CDR3 totals 15 residues. The V end was cut by 5 bases, the J end by 5 bases, with 19 bases between. Germline V lookup: CDR1 SGHKS, CDR2 YYEKEE (reference sequence). The CDR3 DNA sequence: TGTGCCAGCAGACCCCCGTTTGGGGCTTCGACTGAAGCTTTCTTT. It is translated as CASRPPFGASTEAFF.

V gene TRBV28 combines with J gene TRBJ2-5, with D unclear. Germline V gene lookup returns CDR1 MDHEN and CDR2 SYDVKM. CDR3 size: 15 residues. The V and J ends lost 2 bases and 2 bases respectively, with 12 bases between them. In DNA form, the CDR3 reads TGTGCCAGCAGTTTAGCAGGAACCCCTCAAGAGACCCAGTACTTC. Amino acid sequence: CASSLAGTPQETQYF.